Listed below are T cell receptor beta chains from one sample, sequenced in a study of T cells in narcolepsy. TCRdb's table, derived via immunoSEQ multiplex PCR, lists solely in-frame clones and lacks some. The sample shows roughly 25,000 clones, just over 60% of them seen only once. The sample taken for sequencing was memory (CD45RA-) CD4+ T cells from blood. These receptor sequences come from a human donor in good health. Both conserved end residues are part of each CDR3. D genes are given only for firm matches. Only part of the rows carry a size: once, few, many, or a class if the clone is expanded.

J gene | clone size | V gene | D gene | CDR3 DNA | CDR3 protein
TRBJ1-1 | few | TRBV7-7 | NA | TGTGCTAGCAGGACCACCACTGAAGCTTTCTTT | CASRTTTEAFF
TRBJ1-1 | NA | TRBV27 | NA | TGTGCCAGCAGTTTCTTAGGGAGCCGACTTGTGAACACTGAAGCTTTCTTT | CASSFLGSRLVNTEAFF
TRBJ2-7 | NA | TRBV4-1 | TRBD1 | TGCGCCAGCAGCCAGAACCAGGGGGCCTACGAGCAGTACTTC | CASSQNQGAYEQYF
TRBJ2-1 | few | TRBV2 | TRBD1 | TGTGCCAGCAGTCCCGACAGGGGGGACTACAATGAGCAGTTCTTC | CASSPDRGDYNEQFF
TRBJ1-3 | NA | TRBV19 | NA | TGTGCCAGTAGTACCAGTAGGACCTCTGGAAACACCATATATTTT | CASSTSRTSGNTIYF
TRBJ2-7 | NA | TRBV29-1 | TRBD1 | TGCAGCGCAGGGGGGACAGGGGTCTACGAGCAGTACTTC | CSAGGTGVYEQYF
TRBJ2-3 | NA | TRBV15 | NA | TGTGCCACCAGCAGAGGGCGTGGGGTGCTCTCTGATACGCAGTATTTT | CATSRGRGVLSDTQYF
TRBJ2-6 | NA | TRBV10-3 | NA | TGTGCCATCAGTGATCCCGGACAAGTGAGGGTTGGGGCCAACGTCCTGACTTTC | CAISDPGQVRVGANVLTF
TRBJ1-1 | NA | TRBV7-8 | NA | TGTGCCAGCAGCCGGAGGGGGAACACTGAAGCTTTCTTT | CASSRRGNTEAFF
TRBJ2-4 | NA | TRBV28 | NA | TGTGCCAGCAGTTCAAGACTGGCCAACATTCAGTACTTC | CASSSRLANIQYF
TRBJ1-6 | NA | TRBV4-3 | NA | TGCGCCAGCAGCCAAGGACAGCCAAGAGATTCACCCCTCCACTTT | CASSQGQPRDSPLHF
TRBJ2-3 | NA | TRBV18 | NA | TGTGCCAGCTCACCACCCGCTAGAGATACGCAGTATTTT | CASSPPARDTQYF
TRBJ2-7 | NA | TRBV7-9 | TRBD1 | TGTGCCAGCAGCTCTACTGCCAGGGGGACGTACGAGCAGTACTTC | CASSSTARGTYEQYF
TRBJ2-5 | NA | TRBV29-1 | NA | TGCAGCGTTGAACTCATGGTAGGGGAGACCCAGTACTTC | CSVELMVGETQYF
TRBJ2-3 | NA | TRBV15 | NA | TGTGCCACCAGCCCGACAGTAAACACAGATACGCAGTATTTT | CATSPTVNTDTQYF
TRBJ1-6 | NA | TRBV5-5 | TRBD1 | TGTGCCAGCAGCCAGACAGGGACAACTTCACCCCTCCACTTT | CASSQTGTTSPLHF
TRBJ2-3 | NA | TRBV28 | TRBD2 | TGTGCCAGCAGTCTTAGCGGGAGGGCCTGGGCAGATACGCAGTATTTT | CASSLSGRAWADTQYF
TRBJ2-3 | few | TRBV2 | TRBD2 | TGTGCCAGCAGTGAAGCCGGGGGGTGGACTAGCGGCACAGATACGCAGTATTTT | CASSEAGGWTSGTDTQYF
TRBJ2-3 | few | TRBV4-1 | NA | TGCGCCAGCAGCCAAGAAGGGTCAGCGGCAAAGACAGATACGCAGTATTTT | CASSQEGSAAKTDTQYF
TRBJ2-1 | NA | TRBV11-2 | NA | TGTGCCAGCAGCCGCGACCGGTATGAGCAGTTCTTC | CASSRDRYEQFF
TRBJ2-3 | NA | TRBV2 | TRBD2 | TGTGCCAGCGGAAGACTAGCGGGAACCGCAGATACGCAGTATTTT | CASGRLAGTADTQYF
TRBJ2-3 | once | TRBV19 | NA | TGTGCCAGTGGGGGCTGGGATACGCAGTATTTT | CASGGWDTQYF
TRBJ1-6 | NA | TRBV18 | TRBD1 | TGTGCCAGCTCACCAGCGGGACAGGGTGGTCGAAATTCACCCCTCCACTTT | CASSPAGQGGRNSPLHF
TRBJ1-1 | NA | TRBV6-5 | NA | TGTGCCAGCAGCCTGCTGGTGTTAAACACTGAAGCTTTCTTT | CASSLLVLNTEAFF
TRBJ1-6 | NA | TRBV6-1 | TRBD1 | TGTGCCAGCAGTCGGACAGGCCGAAATTCACCCCTCCACTTT | CASSRTGRNSPLHF
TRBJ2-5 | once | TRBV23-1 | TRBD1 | TGCGCCAGCACCCGGGACAGGGGGCCTAAGGGGGAGACCCAGTACTTC | CASTRDRGPKGETQYF
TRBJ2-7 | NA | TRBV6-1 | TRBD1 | TGTGCCAGCAGTGCCGACAGGGTTTCCTACGAGCAGTACTTC | CASSADRVSYEQYF
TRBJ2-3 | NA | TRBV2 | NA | TGTGCCAGCAGTGTAGGACTCAACACAGATACGCAGTATTTT | CASSVGLNTDTQYF
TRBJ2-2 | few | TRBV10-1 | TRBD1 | TGCGCCAGCAGTGACGGGACAGGGGGCACCGGGGAGCTGTTTTTT | CASSDGTGGTGELFF
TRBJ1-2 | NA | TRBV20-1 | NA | TGCAGTGCTGGGGGTAGTGGGGGCTACACCTTC | CSAGGSGGYTF
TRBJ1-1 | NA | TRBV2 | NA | TGTGCCAGCAAGCCGTATTTCACTGAAGCTTTCTTT | CASKPYFTEAFF
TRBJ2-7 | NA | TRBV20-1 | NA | TGCAGTGCTAGAGTCCGTGACGAGCAGTACTTC | CSARVRDEQYF
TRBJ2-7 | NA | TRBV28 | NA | TGTGCCAGCAGTTCCCCCCGGGGGGCCACCTACGAGCAGTACTTC | CASSSPRGATYEQYF
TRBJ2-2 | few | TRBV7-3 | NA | TGTGCCAGCAGCGCACCCAGAGGGGGCACCGGGGAGCTGTTTTTT | CASSAPRGGTGELFF
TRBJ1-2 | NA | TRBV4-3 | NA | TGCGCCAGCAGCCCCACATGGGGAAACTATGGCTACACCTTC | CASSPTWGNYGYTF
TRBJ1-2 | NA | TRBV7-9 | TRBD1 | TGTGCCAGCAGCTTAGCGAGAACAGGGGGCACCTATGGCTACACCTTC | CASSLARTGGTYGYTF
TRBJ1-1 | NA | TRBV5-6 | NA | TGTGCCAGCAGCCCACGACGGGCAGGGAACACTGAAGCTTTCTTT | CASSPRRAGNTEAFF
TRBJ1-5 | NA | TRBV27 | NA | TGTGCCAGCAGTTGGGATAGGTGGCAGCCCCAGCATTTT | CASSWDRWQPQHF
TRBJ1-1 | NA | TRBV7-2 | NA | TGTGCCAGCAGCCCTTTGGGGGTTATGAACACTGAAGCTTTCTTT | CASSPLGVMNTEAFF
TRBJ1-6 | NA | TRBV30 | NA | TGTGCCTGGAGTGTGCTGGAATATAATTCACCCCTCCACTTT | CAWSVLEYNSPLHF
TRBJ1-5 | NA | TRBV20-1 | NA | TGCAGTGCTTGGATCCAGCCCCAGCATTTT | CSAWIQPQHF
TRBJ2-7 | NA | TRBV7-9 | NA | TGTGCCAGCAGCTTAGGGCGGTCCTCCTACGAGCAGTACTTC | CASSLGRSSYEQYF
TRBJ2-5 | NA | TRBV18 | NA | TGTGCCAGGGAGACCCAGTACTTC | CARETQYF
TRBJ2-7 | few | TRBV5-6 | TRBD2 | TGTGCCAGCAGCTTTGTCGCGGGAGCACTGTACTTC | CASSFVAGALYF
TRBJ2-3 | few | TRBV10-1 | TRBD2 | TGCGCCAGCAGTCGGACTAGCGGGGACCGGAAAGATACGCAGTATTTT | CASSRTSGDRKDTQYF
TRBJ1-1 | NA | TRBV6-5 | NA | TGTGCCAGCAGTGTCCCCGTCCTGAACACTGAAGCTTTCTTT | CASSVPVLNTEAFF
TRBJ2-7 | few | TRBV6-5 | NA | TGTGCCAGCAGTTACCGTTCCTCTAGGGGTGGCCACGAGCAGTACTTC | CASSYRSSRGGHEQYF
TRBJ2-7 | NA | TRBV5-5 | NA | TGTGCCAGCAGACGACCTGACAGGTACGAGCAGTACTTC | CASRRPDRYEQYF
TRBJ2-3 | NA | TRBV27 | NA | TGTGCCAGCAGTCCACCGCTGGGCTTTGGCGCTTCAGATACGCAGTATTTT | CASSPPLGFGASDTQYF
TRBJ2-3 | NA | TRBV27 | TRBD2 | TGTGCCAGCAGTTTAGCTTTTAGGGGACTAGCCCCCAATACGCAGTATTTT | CASSLAFRGLAPNTQYF
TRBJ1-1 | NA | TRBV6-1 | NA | TGTGCCAGCAGCGCCCGGGGCGGGACTGAAGCTTTCTTT | CASSARGGTEAFF
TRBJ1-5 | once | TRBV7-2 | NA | TGTGCCAGCAGCTTCTACGGGTCGGATCAGCCCCAGCATTTT | CASSFYGSDQPQHF
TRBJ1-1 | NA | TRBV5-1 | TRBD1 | TGCGCCAGCAGCTCATCAGGGGGGAACACTGAAGCTTTCTTT | CASSSSGGNTEAFF
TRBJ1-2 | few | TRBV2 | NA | TGTGCCAGCACTAGGACGGGAAACTATGGCTACACCTTC | CASTRTGNYGYTF